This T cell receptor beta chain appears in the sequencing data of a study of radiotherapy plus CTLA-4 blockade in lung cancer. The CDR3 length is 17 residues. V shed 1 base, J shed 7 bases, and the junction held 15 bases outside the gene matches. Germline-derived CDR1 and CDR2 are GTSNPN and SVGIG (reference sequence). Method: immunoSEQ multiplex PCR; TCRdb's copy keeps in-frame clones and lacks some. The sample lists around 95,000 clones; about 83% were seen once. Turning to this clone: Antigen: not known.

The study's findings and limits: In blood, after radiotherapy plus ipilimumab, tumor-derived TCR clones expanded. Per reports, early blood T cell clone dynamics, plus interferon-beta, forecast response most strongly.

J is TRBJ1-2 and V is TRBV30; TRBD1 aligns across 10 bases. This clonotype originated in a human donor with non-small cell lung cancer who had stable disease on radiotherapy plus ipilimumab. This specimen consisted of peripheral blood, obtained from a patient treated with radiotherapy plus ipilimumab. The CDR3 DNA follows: TGTGCCTGGAGTGCTGTGTTCCCCAGACAGGGGGCGTTTGGCTACACCTTC. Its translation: CAWSAVFPRQGAFGYTF. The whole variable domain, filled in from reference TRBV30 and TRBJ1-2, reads SQTIHQWPATLVQPVGSPLSLECTVEGTSNPNLYWYRQAAGRGLQLLFYSVGIGQISSEVPQNLSASRPQDRQFILSSKKLLLSDSGFYLCAWSAVFPRQGAFGYTFGSGTRLTVV.